This is a list of T cell receptor beta chains from one sample in a study of T cell repertoires in cytomegalovirus infection. Each CDR3 protein gets one entry after TCRdb re-called the reads with MiXCR. The repertoire holds 480,000 or so distinct CDR3 sequences, 11% seen once, with roughly a tenth in the top ten. Sequencing used PBMCs. The receptors were sampled from a human donor in good health (CMV status not recorded). Some clones in this sample may be carry-over from other donors' samples. The conserved cysteine and the conserved F or W are not part of the CDR3 here. The D gene is left open where the match is weak.

V	length	J	D	CDR3
TRBV19	12	TRBJ2-7	-	ASSIGTGEYEQY
TRBV2	13	TRBJ1-6	-	ASGVEGGHDSPLH
TRBV20-1	10	TRBJ2-7	TRBD1	SAPTGAYEQY
TRBV20-1	13	TRBJ2-5	TRBD2	SARSDAGVGETQY
TRBV7-2	12	TRBJ2-7	TRBD1	ASSSGQGDYEQY
TRBV5-1	13	TRBJ2-6	-	ASSDTGFGANVLT
TRBV5-1	13	TRBJ2-2	-	ASSSGTRNTGELF
TRBV18	13	TRBJ1-1	TRBD1	ASSIRQGAPDEAF
TRBV30	10	TRBJ1-2	-	AWRAGSYGYT
TRBV2	11	TRBJ2-5	-	ASSTLEKETQY
TRBV6-1	14	TRBJ1-1	TRBD1	ASSENTGAVDTEAF
TRBV29-1	11	TRBJ1-2	TRBD1	SASGQGEYGYT
TRBV5-1	12	TRBJ1-5	-	ASSLSPGSPVPH
TRBV20-1	12	TRBJ2-1	-	SAPAGGPGNEQF
TRBV28	14	TRBJ2-4	-	ASSLTLSTGRHIQY
TRBV5-4	13	TRBJ2-7	TRBD2	ASSLAIAGGPEQY
TRBV7-6	14	TRBJ1-1	TRBD1	ASRPGTGAEGTEAF
TRBV2	11	TRBJ1-1	-	ASNAGEWTEAF
TRBV30	9	TRBJ2-7	-	ASRGQYEQY
TRBV27	17	TRBJ2-1	-	ASSLNWRGRQSTYNEQF
TRBV14	10	TRBJ2-7	-	ASSHLLDEQY
TRBV20-1	11	TRBJ1-2	-	SARLTGDYGYT
TRBV6-1	11	TRBJ2-4	TRBD1	ASTLDRENIQY
TRBV20-1	16	TRBJ2-3	TRBD2	SARTPLRDYQRTDTQY
TRBV7-9	13	TRBJ2-2	-	ASSFEARATGELF
TRBV11-2	12	TRBJ2-3	-	ASSFSRTAHTQY
TRBV5-4	13	TRBJ2-3	TRBD2	ASSPAGTKSAPQY
TRBV5-4	15	TRBJ2-7	TRBD2	ASSLGGSRGGSYEQY
TRBV19	11	TRBJ2-7	-	ASSIWGSYEQY
TRBV7-3	15	TRBJ2-1	-	ASSVRHLGTSYNEQF
TRBV5-8	11	TRBJ2-1	-	ASSFNKFNEQF
TRBV6-5	13	TRBJ2-1	TRBD2	ASRGSGTNSNEQF
TRBV11-2	14	TRBJ2-5	-	ASSLWDKGNQETQY
TRBV19	13	TRBJ1-5	-	ASTTAGVGNQPQH
TRBV20-1	10	TRBJ2-5	-	SARDVGETQY
TRBV15	11	TRBJ1-1	TRBD1	ATSDGQGTEAF
TRBV5-4	14	TRBJ2-2	-	ASSLAVGANTGELF
TRBV7-9	14	TRBJ2-2	-	ASSLASGPNTGELF
TRBV3-1	11	TRBJ1-1	-	ASSHPLGTEAF
TRBV15	9	TRBJ2-1	-	ATSTTNEQF
TRBV19	12	TRBJ1-1	-	ASSMTGAYTEAF
TRBV24-1	15	TRBJ2-7	-	ATSDSSGGGRFYEQY
TRBV20-1	11	TRBJ1-2	-	SARTAFNYGYT
TRBV19	15	TRBJ2-3	TRBD2	ASSIRGLAGNTDTQY
TRBV29-1	10	TRBJ1-2	-	SVDTSINGYT
TRBV3-1	12	TRBJ1-5	-	ASSQANSNQPQH
TRBV10-3	14	TRBJ2-1	-	AITGRAPRGANEQF
TRBV7-2	13	TRBJ2-1	-	ASSWTESSYNEQF
TRBV4-2	12	TRBJ2-1	-	ASSQGDSRGEQF
TRBV4-2	14	TRBJ2-1	-	ASSQDRVGVGNEQF
TRBV2	11	TRBJ2-3	-	ATHVDRTDTQY
TRBV19	14	TRBJ2-5	TRBD2	ASSTPGLAGGETQY
TRBV19	11	TRBJ2-2	-	ASSINRKGELF
TRBV30	12	TRBJ1-1	TRBD1	AWRQGAMATEAF